This paragraph covers one T cell receptor beta chain sequence. Its target is not known. This specimen belongs to a study of cytomegalovirus exposure and HLA in healthy donors. In the PCR, 60 Vbeta and 13 Jbeta primers were used. Libraries were prepared by immunoSEQ multiplex PCR; TCRdb keeps only in-frame clonotypes and omits some of them. The sample includes 140,000 or so clones, 68% of them seen just once. Trimming shortened V by 1 base and J by 3 bases, and 10 bases separated the two germline ends. This CDR3 has 15 residues. Germline V lookup: CDR1 SGHVS, CDR2 FQNEAQ. Points from the study as a whole: Being indistinguishable, some V segments were excluded, TRBV6-2 and TRBV6-3 among them. Being productive about 87% or about 30% of the time was typical of most TCR beta V segments in an earlier analysis.

The V gene is TRBV7-8, the J gene TRBJ1-5; the D gene is possibly TRBD1 (6 bases). This receptor was identified in a man aged 55 to 69 in good health and CMV-seronegative. The material sequenced was PBMCs. The CDR3 sequence is CASSLEQGYNQPQHF. CDR3 coding DNA: TGTGCCAGCAGCTTAGAACAGGGCTACAATCAGCCCCAGCATTTT.